The 32 T cell receptor beta chains presented below share a single source sample, sequenced in a study of beta chain features in type 1 diabetes. Study-wide points: Shortening that was moderate but significant affected the TCRB CDR3s of Type 1 diabetes patients in all four CD4+ subsets.

These TCRs are of unknown antigen specificity. The entirety of the isolated RNA underwent reverse transcription, so expressed TCRB transcripts were sequenced. Sequencing used immunoSEQ multiplex PCR; TCRdb keeps in-frame clones, though not all of them. The sample holds 25,000 to 30,000 clones; 56% are singletons and the top ten take approximately 1.6%. The sequencing sample was made of Tregs from blood. These receptors originate from a woman between 18 and 29 years old with type 1 diabetes.

The chain recombines TRBV6-6 with TRBJ1-1; D perhaps matches TRBD1 (6 bases). From germline, CDR1 is MNHNY and CDR2 SVGAGI (reference sequence). This CDR3 is 12 amino acids long. V was shortened by 6 bases and J by 1 base, with 6 bases between the two germline ends. The CDR3, as DNA: TGTGCCAGCAGGGACAGGAACACTGAAGCTTTCTTT. Encoded protein: CASRDRNTEAFF.

The chain carries TRBV7-3 and TRBJ2-1; 10 bases match TRBD2. The J segment lost 6 bases and the V segment lost 1 base, leaving 3 bases of the junction unmatched. The CDR3 sequence is 15 residues long. Germline CDR1 is SGHTA and CDR2 is FQGTGA. CDR3: CASSLMSSGSNEQFF. In DNA form, the CDR3 reads TGTGCCAGCAGCTTAATGTCTAGCGGGAGCAATGAGCAGTTCTTC.

This rearrangement joins TRBV29-1 to TRBJ1-2; no firm D call. Germline CDR1 and CDR2: SQVTM and ANQGSEA. The length of the CDR3 is 12 residues. Deletions cut 5 bases from V and 0 bases from J, with 7 bases between. The CDR3 DNA reads as TGCAGCGTTAAGACACCTAACTATGGCTACACCTTC. Encoded protein: CSVKTPNYGYTF.

The chain carries TRBV6-6 and TRBJ1-1, with TRBD1 matching over 9 bases. Germline V gives CDR1 MNHNY, CDR2 SVGAGI (reference sequence). The ends lost 5 bases at V and 5 bases at J; junction bases unmatched: 9. The CDR3 sequence is 15 residues long. The CDR3 here is CASSRTGARGTEAFF. The DNA for the CDR3 is TGTGCCAGCAGTCGGACAGGGGCCCGGGGGACTGAAGCTTTCTTT.

This clone was counted a few times. The chain carries TRBV10-3 and TRBJ1-4, with a possible D match to TRBD1 (5 bases). CDR1 and CDR2 from the germline V gene are ENHRY and SYGVKD. This CDR3 has 13 amino acids. The V and J ends lost 4 bases and 6 bases respectively, with 9 bases between them. DNA for the CDR3: TGTGCCATCAGTGTAGAACAGGATGAAAAACTGTTTTTT. Translated, it gives CAISVEQDEKLFF.

This clone has only a few counts. The J gene is TRBJ1-3, the V gene TRBV29-1, with D maybe TRBD1 (5 bases). CDR1 is SQVTM and CDR2 is ANQGSEA in the germline V gene. Trimming left V 5 bases short and J 0 bases short, with 11 bases between. This CDR3 has 14 residues. DNA for the CDR3: TGCAGCGTTCCGGGGGAGAACTCTGGAAACACCATATATTTT. Residues: CSVPGENSGNTIYF.

This chain links TRBV7-9 with TRBJ2-7, with 10 bases aligning to TRBD1. Trimming at V came to 4 bases and at J to 6 bases, leaving 9 bases not matched to a gene. Germline V gene data show CDR1 as SEHNR and CDR2 as FQNEAQ (reference sequence). CDR3 length equals 15 residues. CDR3 amino acids: CASSSQGQGSREQYF. In DNA, the CDR3 is TGTGCCAGCAGCTCCCAGGGACAGGGGAGTCGCGAGCAGTACTTC.

The rearrangement links TRBV29-1 to TRBJ1-2; 8 nucleotides agree with TRBD1. The CDR3 length is 14 residues. Trimming at V came to 6 bases and at J to 4 bases, leaving 10 bases not matched to a gene. The germline V gene encodes CDR1 SQVTM and CDR2 ANQGSEA. In DNA form, the CDR3 reads TGCAGCGTGGGGACAGGCCGTGGTCTCTATGGCTACACCTTC. Its translation is CSVGTGRGLYGYTF.

The rearrangement uses TRBV20-1 and TRBJ2-5; no firm D call. The germline V and J ends were trimmed by 6 bases and 4 bases, with 6 bases remaining between them. From germline, CDR1 is DFQATT and CDR2 SNEGSKA (reference sequence). The CDR3 totals 10 residues. The chain's CDR3 is CSALSETQYF. As DNA, the CDR3 is TGCAGTGCCCTATCAGAGACCCAGTACTTC.

This clone appeared a few times. The J gene is TRBJ2-3, the V gene TRBV7-3; TRBD1 matches at 7 bases. There are 13 residues in the CDR3. V was pared by 9 bases and J by 0 bases, with 3 bases of the junction left unmatched. CDR1 and CDR2 from the germline V gene are SGHTA and FQGTGA. The CDR3 sequence: CASRQGSTDTQYF. CDR3 sequence (DNA): TGTGCCAGTAGACAGGGAAGCACAGATACGCAGTATTTT.

Notes on this clone: The junction shows a germline mismatch at one end, possibly a read error. The chain couples TRBV7-2 to TRBJ2-7; D is ambiguous. Germline CDR1 and CDR2: SGHTA and FQGNSA. The CDR3 totals 14 residues. The CDR3 DNA sequence: TGTGCCAGCAGCTTAGGGCGGTCATCGAGCGTCCATAACTTC. Its translation is CASSLGRSSSVHNF.

Worth noting for this clone: The junction departs from the called germline gene at one end, perhaps through a read error. The chain uses TRBV19 and TRBJ1-5; D not resolved. This CDR3 region has 15 residues. Germline lookup yields CDR1 LNHDA and CDR2 SQIVND (reference sequence). The CDR3 region is CVSTPREGRNQPQHF. The CDR3 bases are TGTGTCAGTACCCCCCGGGAGGGTCGCAATCAGCCCCAGCATTTT.

This clone was counted between two and nine times. The rearrangement joins TRBV6-1 to TRBJ2-5; possible D gene TRBD2, 6 bases. V lost 6 bases, J lost 1 base, and 12 bases lay in between. Germline V lookup: CDR1 MNHNS, CDR2 SASEGT. The CDR3 is 14 amino acids. The CDR3: CASSLLASQETQYF. CDR3 sequence (DNA): TGTGCCAGCAGCCTACTAGCTAGCCAAGAGACCCAGTACTTC.

The rearrangement joins TRBV7-3 to TRBJ2-7; possible D gene TRBD2, 6 bases. The CDR3 length is 14 residues. Germline loops: CDR1 SGHTA, CDR2 FQGTGA. Trimming removed 4 bases from V and 5 bases from J, with 15 bases in between. In DNA form, the CDR3 reads TGTGCCAGCAGCTCCGGGAGTTCGGGCGACGAGCAGTACTTC. Encoded protein: CASSSGSSGDEQYF.

The table lists this clone with a few counts. The chain employs TRBV28 and TRBJ2-3; possible D gene TRBD2, 6 bases. Germline CDR1 is MDHEN and CDR2 is SYDVKM. This CDR3 has 16 residues. V was shortened by 3 bases and J by 4 bases, with 17 bases between the two germline ends. The CDR3 nucleotides read TGTGCCAGCAGTTTCACTAGCCCTGGGGCCCCAGATACGCAGTATTTT. It yields the protein CASSFTSPGAPDTQYF.

The V gene is TRBV7-3, the J gene TRBJ1-1; D uncertain. Trimming cost V 3 bases and J 0 bases, with 5 bases left between them. This CDR3 contains 13 residues. CDR1 and CDR2 from the germline V gene are SGHTA and FQGTGA. The CDR3 reads CASSFPLNTEAFF. The DNA of the CDR3 is TGTGCCAGCAGCTTCCCATTGAACACTGAAGCTTTCTTT. Combining the CDR3 with reference TRBV7-3 and TRBJ1-1 gives the whole variable domain GAGVSQTPSNKVTEKGKYVELRCDPISGHTALYWYRQSLGQGPEFLIYFQGTGAADDSGLPNDRFFAVRPEGSVSTLKIQRTERGDSAVYLCASSFPLNTEAFFGQGTRLTVV.

The V call is TRBV5-6, the J call TRBJ2-3, with D possibly TRBD2 on 5 matching bases. V was pared by 7 bases and J by 0 bases, with 15 bases between. In germline, CDR1 is SGHDT, CDR2 YYEEEE. The CDR3 length is 15 residues. The CDR3 sequence: CASRSGERSTDTQYF. Here the CDR3 DNA reads TGTGCCAGCCGTAGTGGAGAGCGGAGCACAGATACGCAGTATTTT.

V and J are TRBV28 and TRBJ2-7; possibly TRBD1 for D (5 bases). Germline CDR1 MDHEN, CDR2 SYDVKM. V lost 2 bases to trimming and J lost 3 bases, with 8 bases between them. The CDR3 extends over 13 amino acids. Here the CDR3 DNA reads TGTGCCAGCAGTTTAGTGGGGCGCTACGAGCAGTACTTC. It is translated as CASSLVGRYEQYF. The full variable domain, rest sourced from reference TRBV28 and TRBJ2-7, is DVKVTQSSRYLVKRTGEKVFLECVQDMDHENMFWYRQDPGLGLRLIYFSYDVKMKEKGDIPEGYSVSREKKERFSLILESASTNQTSMYLCASSLVGRYEQYFGPGTRLTVT.

Only a few counts were recorded for this clone. The chain combines TRBV30 with TRBJ1-4, with a possible D match to TRBD1 (5 bases). Trimming left V 0 bases short and J 8 bases short, with 16 bases between. Germline V gene sequence: CDR1 GTSNPN, CDR2 SVGIG (reference sequence). The length of the CDR3 is 15 residues. CDR3 in DNA: TGTGCCTGGAGTGTGGGGCTTGGGGCAGGAGAAAAACTGTTTTTT. Protein product: CAWSVGLGAGEKLFF.

This chain connects TRBV5-1 to TRBJ2-7; 11 bases line up with TRBD2. CDR1 is SGHRS, CDR2 YFSETQ, per germline. J gave up 2 bases and V 4 bases, and 2 bases lay outside the gene matches. This CDR3 has 14 residues. The CDR3 protein is CASSPGLAAYEQYV. In DNA form, the CDR3 reads TGCGCCAGCAGCCCGGGACTAGCGGCCTACGAGCAGTACGTC.

The V and J genes are TRBV2 and TRBJ2-5, with 10 nucleotides matching TRBD2. Germline CDR1 is SNHLY and CDR2 is FYNNEI. J gave up 4 bases and V 7 bases, and 12 bases lay outside the gene matches. The CDR3 is 16 residues long. This CDR3 is CASTDVAGGFGETQYF. DNA of the CDR3: TGTGCCAGCACGGATGTAGCGGGAGGCTTCGGAGAGACCCAGTACTTC.

Points on this clone: One junction end disagrees with the germline gene, perhaps due to a read error. This sequence joins TRBV30 and TRBJ1-2; TRBD1 is a possible D gene (6 bases). CDR3 length: 12 residues. Germline V lookup: CDR1 GTSNPN, CDR2 SVGIG (reference sequence). Written as DNA, the CDR3 is TGTGCCTGGAGTGGGGACAATTATGGCTACACCTTT. It yields the protein CAWSGDNYGYTF.

The rearrangement links TRBV5-1 to TRBJ2-7, with 9 nucleotides matching TRBD2. From germline, CDR1 is SGHRS and CDR2 YFSETQ. The CDR3 totals 15 residues. Germline trimming cut 1 base from V and 5 bases from J; bases unmatched to any gene: 7. This CDR3 reads CASSLLSSGKNEQYF. CDR3 sequence (DNA): TGCGCCAGCAGCTTGTTATCTAGCGGGAAAAACGAGCAGTACTTC. Combining the CDR3 with reference TRBV5-1 and TRBJ2-7 gives the whole variable domain KAGVTQTPRYLIKTRGQQVTLSCSPISGHRSVSWYQQTPGQGLQFLFEYFSETQRNKGNFPGRFSGRQFSNSRSEMNVSTLELGDSALYLCASSLLSSGKNEQYFGPGTRLTVT.

The chain recombines TRBV9 with TRBJ2-3; perhaps TRBD2 as D (6 bases). Germline CDR1 SGDLS, CDR2 YYNGEE. The ends were cut back, 3 bases at V and 2 bases at J, with 13 bases in the middle. This CDR3 has 15 amino acids. CDR3 DNA: TGTGCCAGCAGCGCCCGGGACTTTTCCACAGATACGCAGTATTTT. Translation: CASSARDFSTDTQYF.

This clone was counted a few times. The chain carries TRBV18 and TRBJ1-1, with 9 bases fitting TRBD1. The J segment lost 4 bases and the V segment lost 4 bases, leaving 4 bases of the junction unmatched. CDR3 size: 14 residues. Per germline, CDR1 KGHSH and CDR2 LQKENI. For the CDR3, the DNA is TGTGCCAGCTCACAGGGACAGGGAGGCACTGAAGCTTTCTTT. Residues: CASSQGQGGTEAFF.

The chain is built from TRBV29-1 and TRBJ1-1, with D unclear. Looked up from germline, CDR1 is SQVTM and CDR2 is ANQGSEA. V was shortened by 4 bases and J by 2 bases, with 11 bases between the two germline ends. This CDR3 has 13 residues. CDR3 DNA sequence: TGCAGCGTTGTTGTAGGAGGAAACACTGAAGCTTTCTTT. Translated, it gives CSVVVGGNTEAFF.

The CDR3 spells CASSLGQGSHRGPWETQYF. The CDR3 DNA is TGTGCCAGCAGCCTGGGACAGGGATCCCACAGGGGCCCCTGGGAGACCCAGTACTTC. J is TRBJ2-5 and V is TRBV7-8; 9 bases map to TRBD1. Germline CDR1 and CDR2: SGHVS and FQNEAQ. This CDR3 contains 19 residues. Trimming cost V 5 bases and J 5 bases; bases outside gene matches: 21. Variable domain in full (rest from reference TRBV7-8 and TRBJ2-5): GAGVSQSPRYKVAKRGQDVALRCDPISGHVSLFWYQQALGQGPEFLTYFQNEAQLDKSGLPSDRFFAERPEGSVSTLKIQRTQQEDSAVYLCASSLGQGSHRGPWETQYFGPGTRLLVL.

In its sample, this clone was seen a few times. The chain has TRBV30 and TRBJ1-5; D is perhaps TRBD1 (6 bases). This CDR3 has 13 residues. In germline, CDR1 is GTSNPN, CDR2 SVGIG (reference sequence). V was trimmed by 2 bases and J by 9 bases, leaving 14 bases between them. The DNA of the CDR3 is TGTGCCTGGAGTTCAGGGGTTGGTGGGCCCCAGCATTTT. Protein: CAWSSGVGGPQHF.

The genes are TRBV29-1 and TRBJ1-2; 11 bases fit TRBD1. The J segment lost 4 bases and the V segment lost 1 base, leaving 2 bases of the junction unmatched. Germline CDR1 and CDR2: SQVTM and ANQGSEA. The CDR3 loop spans 14 amino acids. For the CDR3, the DNA is TGCAGCGTTGAAGGGACAGGGGGCTTCTATGGCTACACCTTC. This sequence encodes CSVEGTGGFYGYTF.

V is TRBV6-6 and J is TRBJ1-4; perhaps TRBD1 as D (6 bases). The germline gives CDR1 MNHNY, CDR2 SVGAGI (reference sequence). V was clipped by 0 bases and J by 3 bases, with 8 bases between them. The CDR3 extends over 15 amino acids. DNA of the CDR3: TGTGCCAGCAGTTACTCGAGGGGGTCTAATGAAAAACTGTTTTTT. Its translation: CASSYSRGSNEKLFF.

This rearrangement joins TRBV6-5 to TRBJ2-1, with TRBD2 matching over 8 bases. Germline assignment: CDR1 MNHEY and CDR2 SVGAGI. The CDR3 covers 14 residues. Trimming took 5 bases from V and 4 from J; bases not matched to a gene: 4. The DNA for the CDR3 is TGTGCCAGCAGTCCGCGACTAGCGTACAATGAGCAGTTCTTC. It is translated as CASSPRLAYNEQFF.

The gene calls are TRBV27 and TRBJ2-7; a weak D match, TRBD1 (5 bases). The CDR3 has 14 amino acids. Germline values: CDR1 MNHEY, CDR2 SMNVEV (reference sequence). Trimming took off 7 bases at V and 2 bases at J, with 15 bases between the two ends. The CDR3 coding sequence is TGTGCCAGCACCAAGGCAGGGTTCCCCTACGAGCAGTACTTC. As protein: CASTKAGFPYEQYF.